These 27 T cell receptor beta chains originate from one sample sequenced in a study of T cell repertoires in cytomegalovirus infection. TCRdb ran MiXCR on the reads and lists one entry per CDR3 protein. The sample lists 650,000 to 900,000 distinct CDR3 sequences, 25% to 30% occurring once. What these receptors recognize is not known. The sample here was cultured CD8+ T cells from PBMCs, taken from culture after CMV antigen stimulation. These receptors were collected from a human donor in good health (CMV status not recorded). Some clones in this sample may be carry-over from other donors' samples.

This clonotype was counted many times. CDR3 nucleotide sequence: TGTGCCAGCAGTCCATCTCTCAATGAGCAGTTCTTC. This sequence encodes CASSPSLNEQFF. V is TRBV12-3 or TRBV12-4 and J is TRBJ2-1; D is unresolved. The CDR3 loop spans 12 amino acids. V lost 5 bases and J 6 bases, leaving 8 bases between the germline ends.

The chain employs TRBV7-3 and TRBJ1-1; the D is unclear. Germline V lookup: CDR1 SGHTA, CDR2 FQGTGA. This CDR3 spans 13 amino acids. The V end was cut by 0 bases, the J end by 6 bases, with 8 bases between. The CDR3 DNA reads TGTGCCAGCAGCTTAACGGGGAAGTCTGAAGCTTTCTTT. This gives the protein CASSLTGKSEAFF.

This clonotype was seen a handful of times. This chain connects TRBV19 to TRBJ2-2; TRBD1 matches at 7 bases. V dropped 8 bases and J dropped 6; count of bases not matched to a gene: 3. The CDR3 extends over 12 amino acids. Germline V CDR1 and CDR2: LNHDA, SQIVND (reference sequence). The CDR3, as DNA: TGTGCCAGTTATACAGGGGCCGGGGAGCTGTTTTTT. It codes for CASYTGAGELFF.

Concerning this clonotype itself: A much larger clone sits a single nucleotide away, making a read error possible. The chain couples TRBV7-6 to TRBJ2-7; D is unclear. CDR1 is SGHVS, CDR2 FNYEAQ, per germline. This CDR3 is built from 13 residues. The chain's CDR3 is CVSSLGTGYEQYF. The CDR3 region has the DNA TGTGTCAGCAGCTTAGGAACTGGCTACGAGCAGTACTTC.

The rearrangement uses TRBV6-2 or TRBV6-3 and TRBJ2-3; 7 nucleotides line up with TRBD1. With V trimmed by 8 bases and J by 6 bases, 17 bases remained unmatched. There are 16 residues in the CDR3. The germline CDR1 and CDR2 sequences are MNHEY and SVGEGT. CDR3 protein: CASGFLQDRVGDTQYF. The CDR3 nucleotides are TGTGCCAGCGGCTTTCTCCAAGACAGGGTCGGGGATACGCAGTATTTT.

This chain connects TRBV7-4 to TRBJ2-2; D perhaps matches TRBD1 (5 bases). V lost 1 base, J lost 5 bases, and 11 bases lay in between. CDR3 length: 15 residues. CDR1 is SGHVT, CDR2 SQSDAQ, per germline. The CDR3 DNA is TGTGCCAGCAGCTTAGTAGCAGGGCTGACCGGGGAGCTGTTTTTT. This encodes CASSLVAGLTGELFF.

The rearrangement joins TRBV10-2 to TRBJ2-2; D is undetermined. V was pared by 6 bases and J by 7 bases, with 6 bases between. This CDR3 contains 11 residues. The germline gives CDR1 WSHSY, CDR2 SAAADI. The CDR3 here is CASRGYGELFF. The CDR3 bases are TGCGCCAGCAGAGGGTACGGGGAGCTGTTTTTT.

The rearrangement joins TRBV29-1 to TRBJ2-2, with D possibly TRBD2 on 5 matching bases. V dropped 7 bases and J dropped 6 bases, with 15 bases sitting between them. The CDR3 is made up of 13 amino acids. The germline V gene has CDR1 SQVTM and CDR2 ANQGSEA. The CDR3 is CSGLGLRAGELFF. CDR3 nucleotide sequence: TGCAGCGGCCTGGGTCTGAGGGCCGGGGAGCTGTTTTTT.

The table lists this clonotype with a few counts. V gene TRBV12-3 or TRBV12-4 combines with J gene TRBJ2-3, with 8 bases lining up with TRBD1. V lost 5 bases, J lost 4 bases, and 5 bases stayed unmatched. The length of the CDR3 is 14 residues. The CDR3 reads CASSPGGYADTQYF. The CDR3 nucleotides are TGTGCCAGCAGTCCAGGGGGCTACGCAGATACGCAGTATTTT.

V gene TRBV12-3 or TRBV12-4 combines with J gene TRBJ1-5; D not resolved. V lost 10 bases and J 8 bases, leaving 15 bases between the germline ends. CDR3 length equals 12 residues. The CDR3 DNA reads TGTGCCACCACAAGGCCCAGTGAGCCCCAGCATTTT. Translated: CATTRPSEPQHF.

The chain carries TRBV6-5 and TRBJ1-1; D not certain. The V gene lost 0 bases and the J gene lost 1 base, with 9 bases spanning the gap. Looked up from germline, CDR1 is MNHEY and CDR2 is SVGAGI. This CDR3 comprises 15 residues. The CDR3 reads CASSYSRAQNTEAFF. The CDR3 nucleotides are TGTGCCAGCAGTTACTCGAGAGCCCAGAACACTGAAGCTTTCTTT.

The chain combines TRBV6-5 with TRBJ2-3; the D gene is possibly TRBD2 (6 bases). The CDR3 runs to 14 residues. Per germline, CDR1 MNHEY and CDR2 SVGAGI. V was shortened by 2 bases and J by 3 bases, with 9 bases between the two germline ends. CDR3 sequence reads: CASSYIGGTDTQYF. The CDR3 DNA is TGTGCCAGCAGTTACATCGGGGGAACAGATACGCAGTATTTT.

This clonotype was observed a few times. The CDR3 coding sequence is TGTGCCAGCAGTCCAGAGGCCGGGTACAAGGAGACCCAGTACTTC. Amino acids: CASSPEAGYKETQYF. This chain uses TRBV12-3 or TRBV12-4 with TRBJ2-5, with D unresolved. The CDR3 is made up of 15 amino acids. V dropped 5 bases and J dropped 5 bases, with 18 bases sitting between them.

J is TRBJ2-5 and V is TRBV29-1, with D maybe TRBD2 (5 bases). The CDR3 consists of 13 residues. The V end lost 5 bases, the J end lost 5 bases, and 15 bases lay between the germline ends. Germline assignment: CDR1 SQVTM and CDR2 ANQGSEA. The CDR3 sequence: CSVPTSGPETQYF. The CDR3 DNA reads TGCAGCGTTCCAACGAGCGGCCCCGAGACCCAGTACTTC.

This chain links TRBV19 with TRBJ1-1; possible D gene TRBD1, 5 bases. Germline V CDR1 and CDR2: LNHDA, SQIVND (reference sequence). The CDR3 contains 14 residues. V gave up 1 base and J gave up 5 bases, with 11 bases separating them. The chain's CDR3 is CASSIGGEKTEAFF. The CDR3 bases are TGTGCCAGTAGTATAGGGGGCGAGAAGACTGAAGCTTTCTTT.

The table lists this clonotype with a few counts. V is TRBV4-3 and J is TRBJ2-3; 12 nucleotides match TRBD2. V gave up 5 bases and J gave up 6 bases; unmatched junction bases: 12. The CDR3 consists of 17 residues. Germline V lookup: CDR1 LGHNA, CDR2 YSLEER. The chain's CDR3 is CASSIRGPSGGVDTQYF. The CDR3 DNA is TGCGCCAGCAGCATCCGTGGGCCTAGCGGGGGGGTGGATACGCAGTATTTT.

The chain recombines TRBV12-3 or TRBV12-4 with TRBJ2-1; 12 nucleotides agree with TRBD2. V dropped 3 bases and J dropped 0; count of bases not matched to a gene: 9. The CDR3 has 19 residues. This chain's CDR3 is CASSFLTSGGMSSYNEQFF. In nucleotides, the CDR3 is TGTGCCAGCAGTTTCCTTACTAGCGGGGGGATGAGCTCCTACAATGAGCAGTTCTTC.

The chain has TRBV27 and TRBJ1-1; 7 bases agree with TRBD1. After removal of 6 bases from V and 3 bases from J, the junction contained 7 bases not matched to a gene. This CDR3 comprises 14 residues. Germline values: CDR1 MNHEY, CDR2 SMNVEV (reference sequence). CDR3: CASSPGGWDTEAFF. The CDR3 DNA follows: TGTGCCAGCAGCCCAGGGGGATGGGACACTGAAGCTTTCTTT.

V usage is TRBV27 and J usage is TRBJ2-5, with D perhaps TRBD2 (6 bases). The CDR3 extends over 14 amino acids. Germline assignment: CDR1 MNHEY and CDR2 SMNVEV (reference sequence). With 3 bases removed from V and 5 bases from J, the gap between germline ends came to 13 bases. CDR3 region: CASSLTRALETQYF. CDR3 bases: TGTGCCAGCAGTTTGACTAGGGCTCTCGAGACCCAGTACTTC.

The genes are TRBV29-1 and TRBJ1-5; possibly TRBD1 for D (5 bases). This CDR3 region has 12 residues. The germline gives CDR1 SQVTM, CDR2 ANQGSEA. The V gene lost 6 bases and the J gene lost 7 bases, with 13 bases spanning the gap. The CDR3 nucleotides are TGCAGCGTAGGTTACGGGGGACAGCCCCAGCATTTT. Residues: CSVGYGGQPQHF.

This clonotype was seen a few times. Germline and junction disagree at one end, which may indicate a read error. V is TRBV15 and J is TRBJ1-1; D unclear. The CDR3 runs 12 residues. Germline V gives CDR1 LNHNV, CDR2 YYDKDF (reference sequence). Written as DNA, the CDR3 is TGTGCCACCAGCTCGGGAGAACCCCGACGCGAATTT. Amino acid sequence: CATSSGEPRREF.

This clonotype was seen once. This sequence joins TRBV6-6 and TRBJ1-1; 9 bases match TRBD1. This CDR3 has 16 residues. Per germline, CDR1 MNHNY and CDR2 SVGAGI (reference sequence). After removal of 6 bases from V and 3 bases from J, the junction contained 11 bases not matched to a gene. CDR3 sequence: CASSLFPRTGDTEAFF. CDR3 bases: TGTGCCAGCAGCCTATTCCCCAGGACAGGGGACACTGAAGCTTTCTTT.

The chain joins TRBV12-3 or TRBV12-4 to TRBJ1-1, with 7 bases identical to TRBD1. V lost 8 bases and J lost 0; bases outside the gene matches: 3. The CDR3 covers 13 residues. The CDR3 nucleotides read TGTGCCAGCGGGGACAGCATGAACACTGAAGCTTTCTTT. Amino acid sequence: CASGDSMNTEAFF.

This clonotype was seen repeatedly, ten times or more. This sequence joins TRBV7-9 and TRBJ1-1; 7 positions agree with TRBD1. CDR3 length: 14 amino acids. Per germline, CDR1 SEHNR and CDR2 FQNEAQ (reference sequence). V lost 5 bases and J lost 2; bases outside the gene matches: 5. The CDR3 here is CASSQGVINTEAFF. DNA for the CDR3: TGTGCCAGCAGCCAGGGGGTGATAAACACTGAAGCTTTCTTT.

The chain is built from TRBV6-6 and TRBJ1-1, with D possibly being TRBD1 (6 bases). V was clipped by 6 bases and J by 6 bases, with 20 bases between them. Germline V lookup: CDR1 MNHNY, CDR2 SVGAGI (reference sequence). This CDR3 comprises 15 residues. The CDR3: CASSRIRTATSEAFF. Written as DNA, the CDR3 is TGTGCCAGCAGCAGAATAAGGACAGCGACCTCTGAAGCTTTCTTT.

This clonotype has more than one count but fewer than ten. The chain joins TRBV15 to TRBJ1-4, with D possibly TRBD1 on 6 matching bases. The germline V gene has CDR1 LNHNV and CDR2 YYDKDF (reference sequence). This CDR3 spans 15 amino acids. V lost 3 bases to trimming and J lost 4 bases, with 12 bases between them. The CDR3, as DNA: TGTGCCACCAGCAGCGAGGGCAGGGGTAATGAAAAACTGTTTTTT. Protein product: CATSSEGRGNEKLFF.

The chain links TRBV7-9 to TRBJ1-2; D remains unclear. The V gene's germline CDR1 is SEHNR and CDR2 FQNEAQ (reference sequence). The CDR3 extends over 14 amino acids. V gave up 3 bases and J gave up 4 bases, with 12 bases separating them. The DNA for the CDR3 is TGTGCCAGCAGCTTCACGACGGTCGCCTATGGCTACACCTTC. It codes for CASSFTTVAYGYTF.